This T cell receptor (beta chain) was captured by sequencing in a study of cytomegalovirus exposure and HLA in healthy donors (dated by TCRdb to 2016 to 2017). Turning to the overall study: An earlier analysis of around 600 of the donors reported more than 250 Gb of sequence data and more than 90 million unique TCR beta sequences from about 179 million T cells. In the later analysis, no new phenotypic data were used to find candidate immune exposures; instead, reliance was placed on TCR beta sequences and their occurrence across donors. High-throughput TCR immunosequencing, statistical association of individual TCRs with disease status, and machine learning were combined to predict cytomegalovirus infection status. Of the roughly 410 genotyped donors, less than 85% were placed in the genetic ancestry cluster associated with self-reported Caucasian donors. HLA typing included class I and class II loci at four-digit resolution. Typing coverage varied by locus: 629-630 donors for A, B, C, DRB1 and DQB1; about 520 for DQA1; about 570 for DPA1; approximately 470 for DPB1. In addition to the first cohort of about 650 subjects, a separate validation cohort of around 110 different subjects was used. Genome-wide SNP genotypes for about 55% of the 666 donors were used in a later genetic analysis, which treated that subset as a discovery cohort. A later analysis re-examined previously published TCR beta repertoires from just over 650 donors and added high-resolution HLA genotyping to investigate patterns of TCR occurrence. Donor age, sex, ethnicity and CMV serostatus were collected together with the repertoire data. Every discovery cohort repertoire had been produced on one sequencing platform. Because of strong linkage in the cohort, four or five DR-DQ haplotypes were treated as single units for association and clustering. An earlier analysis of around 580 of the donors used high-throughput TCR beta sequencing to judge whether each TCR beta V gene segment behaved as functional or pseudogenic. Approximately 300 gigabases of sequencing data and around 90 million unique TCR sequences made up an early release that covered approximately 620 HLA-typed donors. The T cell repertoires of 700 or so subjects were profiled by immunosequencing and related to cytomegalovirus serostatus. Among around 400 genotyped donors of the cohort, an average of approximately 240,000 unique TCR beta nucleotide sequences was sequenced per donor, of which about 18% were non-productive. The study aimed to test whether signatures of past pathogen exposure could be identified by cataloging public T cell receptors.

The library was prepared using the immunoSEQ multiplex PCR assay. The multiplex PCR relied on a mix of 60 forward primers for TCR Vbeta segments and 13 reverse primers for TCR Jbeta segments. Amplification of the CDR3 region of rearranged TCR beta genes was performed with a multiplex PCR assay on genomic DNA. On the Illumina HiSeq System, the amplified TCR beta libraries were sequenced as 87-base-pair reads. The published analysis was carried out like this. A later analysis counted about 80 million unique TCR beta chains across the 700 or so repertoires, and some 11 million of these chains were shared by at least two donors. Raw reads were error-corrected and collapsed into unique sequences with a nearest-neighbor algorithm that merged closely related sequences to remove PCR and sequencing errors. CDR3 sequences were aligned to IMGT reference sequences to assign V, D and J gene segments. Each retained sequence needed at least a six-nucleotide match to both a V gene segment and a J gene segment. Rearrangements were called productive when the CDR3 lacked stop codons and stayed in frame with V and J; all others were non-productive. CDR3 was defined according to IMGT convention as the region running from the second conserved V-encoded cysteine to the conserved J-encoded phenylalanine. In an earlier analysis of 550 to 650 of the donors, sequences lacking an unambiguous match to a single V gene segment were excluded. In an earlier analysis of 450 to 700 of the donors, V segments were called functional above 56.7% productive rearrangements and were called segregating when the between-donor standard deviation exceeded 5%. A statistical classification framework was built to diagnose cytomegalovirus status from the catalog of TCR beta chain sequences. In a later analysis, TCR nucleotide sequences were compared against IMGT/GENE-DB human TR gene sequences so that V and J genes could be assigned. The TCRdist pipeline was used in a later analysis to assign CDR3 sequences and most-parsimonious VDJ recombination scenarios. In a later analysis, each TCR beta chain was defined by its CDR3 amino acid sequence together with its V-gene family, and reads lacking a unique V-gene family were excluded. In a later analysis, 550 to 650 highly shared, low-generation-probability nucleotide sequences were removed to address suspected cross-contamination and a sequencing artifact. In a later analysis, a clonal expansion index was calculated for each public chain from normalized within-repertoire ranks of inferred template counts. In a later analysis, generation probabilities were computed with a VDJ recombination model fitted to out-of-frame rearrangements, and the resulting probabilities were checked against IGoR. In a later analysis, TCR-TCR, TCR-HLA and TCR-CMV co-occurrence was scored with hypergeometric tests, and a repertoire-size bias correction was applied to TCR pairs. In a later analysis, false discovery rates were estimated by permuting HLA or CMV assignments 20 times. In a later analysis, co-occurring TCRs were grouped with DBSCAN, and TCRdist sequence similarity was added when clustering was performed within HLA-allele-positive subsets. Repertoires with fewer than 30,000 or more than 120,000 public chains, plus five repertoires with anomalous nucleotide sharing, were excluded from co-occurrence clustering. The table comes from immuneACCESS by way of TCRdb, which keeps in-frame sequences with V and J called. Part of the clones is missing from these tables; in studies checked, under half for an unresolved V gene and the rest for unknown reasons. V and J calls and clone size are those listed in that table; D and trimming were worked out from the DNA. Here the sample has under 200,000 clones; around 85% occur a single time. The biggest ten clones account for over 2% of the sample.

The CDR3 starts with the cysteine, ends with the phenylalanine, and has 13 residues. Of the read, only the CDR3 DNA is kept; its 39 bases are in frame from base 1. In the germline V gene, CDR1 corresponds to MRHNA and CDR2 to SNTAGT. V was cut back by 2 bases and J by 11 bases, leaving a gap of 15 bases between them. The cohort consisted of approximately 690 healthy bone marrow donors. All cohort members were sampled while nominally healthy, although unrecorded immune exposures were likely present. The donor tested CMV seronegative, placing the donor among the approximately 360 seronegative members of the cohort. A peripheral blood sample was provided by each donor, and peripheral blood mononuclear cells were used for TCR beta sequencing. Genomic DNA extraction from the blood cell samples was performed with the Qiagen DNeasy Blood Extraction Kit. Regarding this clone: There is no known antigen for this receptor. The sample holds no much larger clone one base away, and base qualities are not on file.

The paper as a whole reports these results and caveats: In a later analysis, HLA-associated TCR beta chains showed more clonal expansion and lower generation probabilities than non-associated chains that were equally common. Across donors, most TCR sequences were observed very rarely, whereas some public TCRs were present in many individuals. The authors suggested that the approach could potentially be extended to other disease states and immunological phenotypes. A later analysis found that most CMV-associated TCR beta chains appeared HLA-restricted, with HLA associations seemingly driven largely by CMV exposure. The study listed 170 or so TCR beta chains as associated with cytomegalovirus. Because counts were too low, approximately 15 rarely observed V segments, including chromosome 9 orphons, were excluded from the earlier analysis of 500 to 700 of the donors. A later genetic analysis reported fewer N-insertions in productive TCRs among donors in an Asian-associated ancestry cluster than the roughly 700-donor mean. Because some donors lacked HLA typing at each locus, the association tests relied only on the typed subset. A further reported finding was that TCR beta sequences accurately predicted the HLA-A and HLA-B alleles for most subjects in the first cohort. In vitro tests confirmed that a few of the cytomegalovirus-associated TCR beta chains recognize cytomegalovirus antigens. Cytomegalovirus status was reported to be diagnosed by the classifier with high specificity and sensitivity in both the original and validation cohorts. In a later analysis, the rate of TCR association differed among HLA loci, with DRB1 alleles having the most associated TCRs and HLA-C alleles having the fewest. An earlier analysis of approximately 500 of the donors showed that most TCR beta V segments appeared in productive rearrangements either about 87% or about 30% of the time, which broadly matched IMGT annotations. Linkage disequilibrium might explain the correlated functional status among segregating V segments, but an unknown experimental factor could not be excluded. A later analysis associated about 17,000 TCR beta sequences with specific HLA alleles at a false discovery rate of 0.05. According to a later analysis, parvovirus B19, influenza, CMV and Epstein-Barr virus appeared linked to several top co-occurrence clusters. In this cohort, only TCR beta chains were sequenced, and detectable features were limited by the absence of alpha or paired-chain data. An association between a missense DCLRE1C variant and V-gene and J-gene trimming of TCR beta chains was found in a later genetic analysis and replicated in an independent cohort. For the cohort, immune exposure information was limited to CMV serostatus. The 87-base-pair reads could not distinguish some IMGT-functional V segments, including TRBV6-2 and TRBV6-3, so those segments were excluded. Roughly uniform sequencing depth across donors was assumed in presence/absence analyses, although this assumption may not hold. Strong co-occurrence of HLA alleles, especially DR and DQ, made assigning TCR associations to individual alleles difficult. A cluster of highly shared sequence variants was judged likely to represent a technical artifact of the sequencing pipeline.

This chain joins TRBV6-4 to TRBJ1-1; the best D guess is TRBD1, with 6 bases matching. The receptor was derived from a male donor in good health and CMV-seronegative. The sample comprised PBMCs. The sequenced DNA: TGTGCCAGCAGTGACCAAGGACAGAGAGATGCTTTCTTT. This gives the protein CASSDQGQRDAFF.